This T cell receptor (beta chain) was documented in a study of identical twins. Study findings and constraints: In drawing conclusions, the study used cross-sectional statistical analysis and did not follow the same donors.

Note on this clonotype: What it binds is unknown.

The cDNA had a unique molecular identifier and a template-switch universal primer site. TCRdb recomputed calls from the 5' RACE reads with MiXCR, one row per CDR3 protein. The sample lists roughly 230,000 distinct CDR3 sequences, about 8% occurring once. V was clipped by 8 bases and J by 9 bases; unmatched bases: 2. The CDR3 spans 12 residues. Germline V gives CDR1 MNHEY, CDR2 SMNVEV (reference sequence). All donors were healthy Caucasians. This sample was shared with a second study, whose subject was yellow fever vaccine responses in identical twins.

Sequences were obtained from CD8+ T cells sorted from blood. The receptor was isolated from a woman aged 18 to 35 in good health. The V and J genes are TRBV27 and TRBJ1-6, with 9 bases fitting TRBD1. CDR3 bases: TGTGCCAGCCGACAGGGGGGTTCACCCCTCCACTTT. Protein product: CASRQGGSPLHF.